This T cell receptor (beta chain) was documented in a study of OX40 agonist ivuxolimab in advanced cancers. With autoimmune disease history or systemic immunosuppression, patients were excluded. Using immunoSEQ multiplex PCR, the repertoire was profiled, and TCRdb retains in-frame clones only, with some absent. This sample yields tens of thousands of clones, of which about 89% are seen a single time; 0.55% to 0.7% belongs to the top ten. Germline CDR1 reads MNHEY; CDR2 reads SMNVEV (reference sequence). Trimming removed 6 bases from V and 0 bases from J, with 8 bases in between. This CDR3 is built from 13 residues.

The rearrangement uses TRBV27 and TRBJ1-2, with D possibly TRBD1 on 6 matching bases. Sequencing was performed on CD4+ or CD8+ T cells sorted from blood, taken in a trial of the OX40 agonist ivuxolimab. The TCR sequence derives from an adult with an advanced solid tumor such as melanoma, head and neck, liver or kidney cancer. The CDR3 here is CASRYRANYGYTF. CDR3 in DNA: TGTGCCAGCAGATACAGGGCTAACTATGGCTACACCTTC.